These 16 T cell receptor beta chains came from one sample sequenced in a study of OX40 agonist ivuxolimab in advanced cancers. TCRdb keeps only in-frame clones here, not all; method: immunoSEQ multiplex PCR. Seen here are some 64,000 clones, 87% observed once, and the top ten hold over 2.5%. The source material was CD4+ or CD8+ T cells sorted from blood, sampled in a trial of the OX40 agonist ivuxolimab. All receptors derive from an adult with an advanced solid tumor such as melanoma, head and neck, liver or kidney cancer.

CDR3 DNA: TGTGCCAGCAGCCAGACAGGGAACACCGGGGAGCTGTTTTTT. Translating gives CASSQTGNTGELFF. V gene TRBV7-8 combines with J gene TRBJ2-2, with D perhaps matching TRBD1 (6 bases). Per germline, CDR1 SGHVS and CDR2 FQNEAQ. Trimming removed 5 bases at V and 1 base at J, with 8 bases between. CDR3 length equals 14 residues.

This clone was observed a few times. The chain joins TRBV30 to TRBJ1-4; D ambiguous. With 4 bases removed from V and 7 bases from J, the gap between germline ends came to 10 bases. The CDR3 is 12 residues long. From germline, CDR1 is GTSNPN and CDR2 SVGIG (reference sequence). The CDR3 region has the DNA TGTGCCTGGAATGGGGAGGGTGAAAAACTGTTTTTT. Its protein is CAWNGEGEKLFF.

This clone was seen just once. This chain joins TRBV19 and TRBJ2-7; D gene ambiguous. V shed 7 bases and J shed 0 bases, with 16 bases lying between them. The CDR3 totals 15 residues. Germline CDR1 reads LNHDA; CDR2 reads SQIVND (reference sequence). The CDR3 DNA is TGTGCCAGTACCCCCCGGCATGAGAGCTCCTACGAGCAGTACTTC. Protein: CASTPRHESSYEQYF.

V gene TRBV14 combines with J gene TRBJ1-3; possibly TRBD1 for D (5 bases). Germline V gene lookup returns CDR1 SGHDN and CDR2 FVKESK. V lost 1 base, J lost 0 bases, and 10 bases lay in between. The CDR3 length is 16 residues. The CDR3 DNA sequence: TGTGCCAGCAGCCAAGGACAGTTAGACTCTGGAAACACCATATATTTT. As protein: CASSQGQLDSGNTIYF.

V and J are TRBV2 and TRBJ2-7; D is uncertain. CDR1 and CDR2 (germline): SNHLY, FYNNEI. Trimming shortened V by 4 bases and J by 1 base, and 5 bases separated the two germline ends. The CDR3 contains 12 residues. The CDR3 DNA sequence: TGTGCCAGCAGTGTCACTTCCTACGAGCAGTACTTC. Protein sequence: CASSVTSYEQYF.

The V call is TRBV27, the J call TRBJ2-1; TRBD2 matches 8 bases. This CDR3 has 19 residues. CDR1 and CDR2 from the germline V gene are MNHEY and SMNVEV (reference sequence). With 0 bases clipped from V and 5 bases from J, the junction kept 15 bases outside the gene matches. The CDR3 sequence is CASSLSVTSAYRTDNEQFF. DNA of the CDR3: TGTGCCAGCAGTTTATCCGTGACTAGCGCCTACAGGACGGACAATGAGCAGTTCTTC.

The rearrangement links TRBV28 to TRBJ2-1; a possible D gene is TRBD1 (6 bases). The germline V and J ends were trimmed by 8 bases and 6 bases, with 20 bases remaining between them. Looked up from germline, CDR1 is MDHEN and CDR2 is SYDVKM. The CDR3 is 15 residues long. The CDR3 region is CASPPPTGISNEQFF. CDR3 bases: TGTGCCAGCCCCCCCCCAACAGGGATCAGCAATGAGCAGTTCTTC.

This chain links TRBV7-9 with TRBJ2-1, with 7 bases identical to TRBD1. The V gene end was trimmed by 7 bases and the J gene end by 8 bases; junction bases not matched to a gene: 14. Germline assignment: CDR1 SEHNR and CDR2 FQNEAQ (reference sequence). This CDR3 spans 15 amino acids. CDR3 loop: CASTLGQLRSYEQFF. CDR3 DNA sequence: TGTGCCAGCACCTTGGGACAGTTGAGGTCGTATGAGCAGTTCTTC.

The V call is TRBV7-3, the J call TRBJ2-1; D unclear. Germline values: CDR1 SGHTA, CDR2 FQGTGA. With 3 bases removed from V and 9 bases from J, the gap between germline ends came to 15 bases. CDR3 length equals 14 residues. CDR3 in DNA: TGTGCCAGCAGCTTGGGCCTAGAACGGACTGAGCAGTTCTTC. Its protein is CASSLGLERTEQFF.

The chain is built from TRBV6-6 and TRBJ2-1; tentative D call: TRBD2 (5 bases). Germline CDR1 is MNHNY and CDR2 is SVGAGI (reference sequence). V lost 4 bases, J lost 4 bases, and 14 bases lay in between. The CDR3 loop spans 15 amino acids. The CDR3 loop is CASSSERVGYNEQFF. CDR3 nucleotides: TGTGCCAGCAGTTCCGAGAGGGTTGGTTACAATGAGCAGTTCTTC.

A note on this clone: At one end the junction does not follow the germline gene, possibly because of a read error. CDR3 sequence reads: CASRLTGQGDTEAFF. The DNA for the CDR3 is TGTGCCAGCAGGTTAACGGGACAGGGAGACACTGAAGCTTTCTTT. The rearrangement uses TRBV7-3 and TRBJ1-1, with 9 bases fitting TRBD1. CDR3 size: 15 residues. CDR1 SGHTA and CDR2 FQGTGA come from the germline V gene.

This clone turned up a few times. V and J are TRBV30 and TRBJ2-3; 12 nucleotides match TRBD2. Germline values: CDR1 GTSNPN, CDR2 SVGIG (reference sequence). The CDR3 sequence is 15 residues long. With V trimmed by 4 bases and J by 3 bases, 5 bases remained unmatched. CDR3 nucleotides: TGTGCCTGGACTAGACTAGCGGGAGTAACAGATACGCAGTATTTT. Its protein is CAWTRLAGVTDTQYF.

The chain couples TRBV7-8 to TRBJ2-7, with D perhaps matching TRBD2 (5 bases). V gave up 6 bases and J gave up 2 bases, with 17 bases separating them. The length of the CDR3 is 15 residues. The germline gives CDR1 SGHVS, CDR2 FQNEAQ. This chain's CDR3 is CASRLARQRTYEQYF. The CDR3, as DNA: TGTGCCAGCAGGCTAGCCCGCCAGAGAACCTACGAGCAGTACTTC.

The chain employs TRBV15 and TRBJ1-1; no reliable D call. Per the germline V gene, CDR1 is LNHNV and CDR2 is YYDKDF (reference sequence). V was cut by 0 bases and J by 1 base, with 9 bases left in between. The CDR3 covers 15 residues. In DNA form, the CDR3 reads TGTGCCACCAGCAGAGATTCACACCAGAACACTGAAGCTTTCTTT. It specifies CATSRDSHQNTEAFF.

This chain connects TRBV5-8 to TRBJ2-7, with unresolved D. The CDR3 consists of 13 residues. Germline CDR1 is SGHTS and CDR2 is YDEGEE. Trimming shortened V by 0 bases and J by 8 bases, and 12 bases separated the two germline ends. The CDR3 here is CASSLGRGPQQYF. CDR3 bases: TGTGCCAGCAGCTTGGGCCGAGGACCGCAGCAGTACTTC.

This sequence joins TRBV5-6 and TRBJ2-7; 7 nucleotides match TRBD1. The trim removed 4 bases at V and 2 bases at J, leaving 6 bases unmatched. CDR3 size: 14 residues. CDR1 is SGHDT, CDR2 YYEEEE, per germline. CDR3 sequence (DNA): TGTGCCAGCAGCCCGGACAGGCTGACCTACGAGCAGTACTTC. This translates into CASSPDRLTYEQYF. Complete variable domain (other parts from reference TRBV5-6 and TRBJ2-7): DAGVTQSPTHLIKTRGQQVTLRCSPKSGHDTVSWYQQALGQGPQFIFQYYEEEERQRGNFPDRFSGHQFPNYSSELNVNALLLGDSALYLCASSPDRLTYEQYFGPGTRLTVT.